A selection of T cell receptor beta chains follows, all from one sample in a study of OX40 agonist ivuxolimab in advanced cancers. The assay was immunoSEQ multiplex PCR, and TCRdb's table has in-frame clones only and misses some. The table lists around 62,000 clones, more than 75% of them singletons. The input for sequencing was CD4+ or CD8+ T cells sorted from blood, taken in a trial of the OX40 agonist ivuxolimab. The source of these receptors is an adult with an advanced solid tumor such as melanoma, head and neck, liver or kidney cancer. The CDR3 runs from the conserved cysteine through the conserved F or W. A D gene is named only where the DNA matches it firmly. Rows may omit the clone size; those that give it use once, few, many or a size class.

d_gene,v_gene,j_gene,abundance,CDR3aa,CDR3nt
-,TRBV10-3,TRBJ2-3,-,CAISAVNTDTQYF,TGTGCCATCAGTGCGGTCAACACAGATACGCAGTATTTT
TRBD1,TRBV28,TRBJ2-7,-,CASSSGQGVYEQYF,TGTGCCAGCAGTTCCGGACAGGGGGTCTACGAGCAGTACTTC
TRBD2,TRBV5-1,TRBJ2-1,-,CASSPGLAGFSYNEQFF,TGCGCCAGCAGCCCCGGACTAGCGGGATTCTCCTACAATGAGCAGTTCTTC
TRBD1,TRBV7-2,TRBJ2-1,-,CASSSQFSDRGSEQFF,TGTGCCAGCAGCTCCCAATTTTCAGACAGGGGAAGCGAGCAGTTCTTC
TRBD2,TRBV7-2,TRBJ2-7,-,CASSSDWTSGTYEQYF,TGTGCCAGCAGCTCAGACTGGACTAGCGGTACCTACGAGCAGTACTTC
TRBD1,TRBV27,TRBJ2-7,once,CASSLHRGLGTYEQYF,TGTGCCAGCAGTTTACACAGGGGCCTAGGAACCTACGAGCAGTACTTC
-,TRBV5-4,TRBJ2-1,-,CASSLVSSYNEQFF,TGTGCCAGCAGCTTGGTTAGCTCCTACAATGAGCAGTTCTTC
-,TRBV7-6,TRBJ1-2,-,CASSLSPKPRGYTF,TGTGCCAGCAGCTTGAGTCCCAAGCCCCGCGGCTACACCTTC
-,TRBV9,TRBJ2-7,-,CASSVGVRVHEQYF,TGTGCCAGCAGCGTAGGTGTGAGGGTCCACGAGCAGTACTTC
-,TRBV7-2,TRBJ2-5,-,CASSLASGSRTQYF,TGTGCCAGCAGCTTAGCCTCAGGGAGCAGGACCCAGTACTTC
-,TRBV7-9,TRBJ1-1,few,CASSLSADTEAFF,TGTGCCAGCAGCTTAAGTGCGGACACTGAAGCTTTCTTT
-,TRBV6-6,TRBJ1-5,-,CASSSPAGGGNQPQHF,TGTGCCAGCAGTTCCCCCGCTGGGGGGGGCAATCAGCCCCAGCATTTT
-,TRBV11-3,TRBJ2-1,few,CASSSYGEQFF,TGTGCCAGCAGCTCGTACGGTGAGCAGTTCTTC
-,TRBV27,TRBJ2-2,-,CASRGKGQGTGELFF,TGTGCCAGCAGAGGGAAGGGGCAGGGAACCGGGGAGCTGTTTTTT
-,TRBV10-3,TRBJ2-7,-,CAISGENYEQYF,TGTGCCATCAGTGGAGAAAACTACGAGCAGTACTTC
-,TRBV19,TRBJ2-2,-,CASSIEGANTGELFF,TGTGCCAGTAGTATAGAGGGGGCGAACACCGGGGAGCTGTTTTTT
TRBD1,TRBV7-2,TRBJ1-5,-,CASSLSGGNNQPQHF,TGTGCCAGCAGCTTATCAGGGGGGAACAATCAGCCCCAGCATTTT
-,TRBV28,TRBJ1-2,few,CASSLGSYGYTF,TGTGCCAGCAGTTTGGGCAGCTATGGCTACACCTTC
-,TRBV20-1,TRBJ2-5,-,CSASHQETQYF,TGCAGTGCTAGCCATCAGGAGACCCAGTACTTC
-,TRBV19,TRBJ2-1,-,CASSPSGGSYNEQFF,TGTGCCAGTAGTCCATCCGGAGGCTCCTACAATGAGCAGTTCTTC
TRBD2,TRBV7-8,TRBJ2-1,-,CASSLGLAGGREQFF,TGTGCCAGCAGCTTGGGACTAGCGGGAGGGCGTGAGCAGTTCTTC
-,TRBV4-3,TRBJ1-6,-,CASSQELALLSPLHF,TGCGCCAGCAGCCAAGAGTTGGCTCTACTTTCACCCCTCCACTTT
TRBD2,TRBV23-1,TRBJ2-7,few,CASRPELAGGPAHEQYF,TGCGCCAGCAGGCCGGAACTAGCGGGAGGGCCGGCCCACGAGCAGTACTTC
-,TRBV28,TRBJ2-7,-,CASSITGRYEQYF,TGTGCCAGCAGTATAACAGGGCGTTACGAGCAGTACTTC
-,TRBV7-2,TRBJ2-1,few,CASSLAGWRGVNEQFF,TGTGCCAGCAGCTTAGCGGGATGGAGGGGGGTCAATGAGCAGTTCTTC
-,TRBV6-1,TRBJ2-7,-,CASSHQDGEQYF,TGTGCCAGCAGCCACCAGGATGGCGAGCAGTACTTC
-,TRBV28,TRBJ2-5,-,CASSSGVETQYF,TGTGCCAGCAGCTCGGGAGTTGAGACCCAGTACTTC
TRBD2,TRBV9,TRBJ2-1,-,CASSVVPAGEDNEQFF,TGTGCCAGCAGCGTAGTCCCAGCGGGAGAGGACAATGAGCAGTTCTTC
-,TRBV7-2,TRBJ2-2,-,CASSAMTVTGELFF,TGTGCCAGCAGCGCCATGACAGTCACCGGGGAGCTGTTTTTT
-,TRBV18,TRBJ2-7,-,CASSPQGGIYEQYF,TGTGCCAGCTCACCACAAGGGGGGATCTACGAGCAGTACTTC
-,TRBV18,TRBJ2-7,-,CASSQGRPPYEQYF,TGTGCCAGCTCCCAGGGACGCCCTCCCTACGAGCAGTACTTC
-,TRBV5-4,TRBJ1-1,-,CASSRPGGRVNTEAFF,TGTGCCAGCAGCCGGCCGGGGGGTCGGGTGAACACTGAAGCTTTCTTT
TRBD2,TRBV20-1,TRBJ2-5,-,CSARRGLAGDF,TGCAGTGCTAGGAGGGGACTAGCGGGAGACTTC
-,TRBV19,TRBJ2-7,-,CASRPSPGRAFSYEQYF,TGTGCCAGTAGGCCATCCCCCGGCAGGGCCTTCTCCTACGAGCAGTACTTC
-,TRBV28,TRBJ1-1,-,CASSSYGSAEAFF,TGTGCCAGCAGTTCGTACGGTAGTGCTGAAGCTTTCTTT
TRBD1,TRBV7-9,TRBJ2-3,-,CAETTGTETDTQYF,TGTGCCGAAACAACCGGGACAGAGACAGATACGCAGTATTTT